The clone carrying this TCR beta chain was counted at least ten times. TCRdb ran MiXCR on the 5' RACE reads and lists one entry per CDR3 protein. Among tens of thousands of distinct CDR3 sequences listed, 3.4% were seen once. Between the trimmed V and J ends, which lost 0 bases and 5 bases, there was a span of 7 bases. Germline V gene lookup returns CDR1 LGHNA and CDR2 YNFKEQ. This CDR3 contains 14 residues. This specimen belongs to a study of neurological immune-mediated disorders. Input material: PBMCs. The sequence was obtained from a man aged 40-49 years with multiple sclerosis. The chain joins TRBV4-2 to TRBJ2-2; unclear D gene. Written as DNA, the CDR3 is TGTGCCAGCAGCCAAGAGAAAGGGACCGGGGAGCTGTTTTTT. This translates into CASSQEKGTGELFF.